This TCR beta chain comes out of a study of cytomegalovirus exposure and HLA in healthy donors. General study points: Accurate prediction of most subjects' HLA-A and HLA-B alleles from TCR beta sequences was reported. An analysis done earlier found most TCR beta V segments productive about 87% or about 30% of the time. When analyzed later, the rates of TCR association showed variation by HLA locus, with DRB1 the most and HLA-C the fewest.

The PCR used 60 Vbeta and 13 Jbeta primers. Clones were sequenced by immunoSEQ multiplex PCR, and TCRdb holds only the in-frame ones, with some missing. The data hold 150,000 to 200,000 clones, with around 81% observed a single time. The germline gives CDR1 SGDLS, CDR2 YYNGEE. V trimming: 4 bases; J trimming: 0 bases; junction bases outside the gene matches: 4. The CDR3 covers 16 residues. A note on this clone: Its antigen is unknown.

The J gene is TRBJ2-6, the V gene TRBV9, with TRBD1 identical over 7 bases. Source material: PBMCs. This sequence was found in a woman between 25 and 40 years old in good health and CMV-seronegative. The CDR3 protein is CASSMDRISGANVLTF. Written as DNA, the CDR3 is TGTGCCAGCAGCATGGACAGGATCTCTGGGGCCAACGTCCTGACTTTC.